This is a list of T cell receptor beta chains from one sample in a study of cytomegalovirus exposure and HLA in healthy donors. The protocol was immunoSEQ multiplex PCR, while the TCRdb copy is restricted to in-frame clones and leaves out a portion. Of around 200,000 clones in the sample, approximately 84% were seen once. Sequencing was performed on PBMCs. All receptors derive from a woman under 30 in good health and CMV-seropositive. Each CDR3 is given with its conserved first and last residue. The D gene is left open where the match is weak. Clone size appears in some rows only: once, few, many, or a class for an expanded clone.

j_gene: TRBJ1-3; d_gene: -; v_gene: TRBV12-2; abundance: -; CDR3aa: CASRCLGQRSGNTIYF; CDR3nt: TGTGCAAGTCGCTGCTTGGGACAGCGCTCTGGAAACACCATATATTTT
j_gene: TRBJ2-7; d_gene: TRBD2; v_gene: TRBV5-1; abundance: few; CDR3aa: CASSLVAGGEGEQYF; CDR3nt: TGCGCCAGCAGCTTGGTGGCGGGCGGGGAGGGCGAGCAGTACTTC
j_gene: TRBJ1-6; d_gene: TRBD1; v_gene: TRBV5-4; abundance: -; CDR3aa: CASSSDRDSSPLHF; CDR3nt: TGTGCCAGCAGTTCTGACAGGGACAGTTCACCCCTCCACTTT
j_gene: TRBJ2-5; d_gene: -; v_gene: TRBV11-1; abundance: -; CDR3aa: CASSLVGRTEETQYF; CDR3nt: TGTGCCAGCAGCTTGGTGGGGAGAACTGAAGAGACCCAGTACTTC
j_gene: TRBJ2-7; d_gene: TRBD1; v_gene: TRBV27; abundance: -; CDR3aa: CASSFGAGGYEQYF; CDR3nt: TGTGCCAGCAGTTTTGGGGCAGGGGGATACGAGCAGTACTTC
j_gene: TRBJ2-1; d_gene: TRBD2; v_gene: TRBV6-5; abundance: -; CDR3aa: CASNIAGSYNEQFF; CDR3nt: TGTGCCAGCAATATAGCGGGGTCTTACAATGAGCAGTTCTTC
j_gene: TRBJ2-7; d_gene: -; v_gene: TRBV21-1; abundance: once; CDR3aa: CASTSRPAAGVYEQYF; CDR3nt: TGTGCCAGCACCTCTCGGCCCGCAGCGGGAGTCTACGAGCAGTACTTC
j_gene: TRBJ1-4; d_gene: -; v_gene: TRBV27; abundance: -; CDR3aa: CASTSGPIPKEKLFF; CDR3nt: TGTGCCAGCACTTCAGGGCCCATTCCGAAAGAAAAACTGTTTTTT
j_gene: TRBJ1-3; d_gene: -; v_gene: TRBV9; abundance: -; CDR3aa: CASSVGQGQGNTIYF; CDR3nt: TGTGCCAGCAGCGTAGGCCAGGGGCAAGGAAACACCATATATTTT
j_gene: TRBJ2-7; d_gene: -; v_gene: TRBV28; abundance: -; CDR3aa: CASSFWWGDEQYF; CDR3nt: TGTGCCAGCAGTTTTTGGTGGGGGGACGAGCAGTACTTC
j_gene: TRBJ1-5; d_gene: -; v_gene: TRBV2; abundance: -; CDR3aa: CASSRLVAGVYQPQHF; CDR3nt: TGTGCCAGCAGCCGGTTAGTGGCAGGGGTTTATCAGCCCCAGCATTTT
j_gene: TRBJ2-5; d_gene: TRBD1; v_gene: TRBV28; abundance: -; CDR3aa: CASKQGAGIDKTQYF; CDR3nt: TGTGCCAGCAAACAGGGGGCAGGAATTGATAAGACCCAGTACTTC
j_gene: TRBJ2-7; d_gene: TRBD1; v_gene: TRBV11-2; abundance: -; CDR3aa: CASSSTGVLSGDEQYF; CDR3nt: TGTGCCAGCAGCTCGACAGGGGTACTCTCCGGGGACGAGCAGTACTTC
j_gene: TRBJ1-1; d_gene: -; v_gene: TRBV15; abundance: -; CDR3aa: CATSRQGRAFF; CDR3nt: TGTGCCACCAGCAGACAGGGGCGTGCTTTCTTT
j_gene: TRBJ1-6; d_gene: -; v_gene: TRBV7-9; abundance: few; CDR3aa: CASSTDAVGSPLHF; CDR3nt: TGTGCCAGCAGCACCGACGCGGTAGGTTCACCCCTCCACTTT
j_gene: TRBJ2-1; d_gene: -; v_gene: TRBV4-1; abundance: -; CDR3aa: CASSHFGDNEQFF; CDR3nt: TGCGCCAGCAGCCATTTCGGAGACAATGAGCAGTTCTTC
j_gene: TRBJ2-7; d_gene: -; v_gene: TRBV4-2; abundance: -; CDR3aa: CASSQDQRKEGEQYF; CDR3nt: TGTGCCAGCAGCCAAGATCAACGAAAAGAGGGAGAGCAGTACTTC
j_gene: TRBJ1-1; d_gene: TRBD1; v_gene: TRBV4-1; abundance: -; CDR3aa: CASSQGQGTNTEAFF; CDR3nt: TGCGCCAGCAGCCAGGGACAGGGGACAAACACTGAAGCTTTCTTT
j_gene: TRBJ2-7; d_gene: TRBD1; v_gene: TRBV19; abundance: -; CDR3aa: CASSLDYGTVQYF; CDR3nt: TGTGCCAGTAGTCTCGATTACGGGACAGTGCAGTACTTC
j_gene: TRBJ1-1; d_gene: -; v_gene: TRBV6-1; abundance: -; CDR3aa: CASSELVRTEAFF; CDR3nt: TGTGCCAGCAGTGAACTGGTGAGGACTGAAGCTTTCTTT
j_gene: TRBJ1-4; d_gene: -; v_gene: TRBV7-8; abundance: -; CDR3aa: CASSRSRDNNEKLFF; CDR3nt: TGTGCCAGCAGCCGGAGCCGGGACAATAATGAAAAACTGTTTTTT
j_gene: TRBJ1-2; d_gene: -; v_gene: TRBV14; abundance: -; CDR3aa: CASSQVGGARGYTF; CDR3nt: TGTGCCAGCAGCCAAGTCGGGGGGGCGCGGGGCTACACCTTC
j_gene: TRBJ1-2; d_gene: TRBD1; v_gene: TRBV9; abundance: -; CDR3aa: CASSVLGQGKDGYTF; CDR3nt: TGTGCCAGCAGCGTACTAGGACAGGGAAAGGATGGCTACACCTTC
j_gene: TRBJ2-1; d_gene: TRBD2; v_gene: TRBV2; abundance: -; CDR3aa: CASSQTSGGYEQFF; CDR3nt: TGTGCCAGCAGTCAGACTAGCGGGGGATATGAGCAGTTCTTC
j_gene: TRBJ2-7; d_gene: -; v_gene: TRBV5-5; abundance: -; CDR3aa: CASSLEGDPYEQYF; CDR3nt: TGTGCCAGCAGCTTGGAGGGGGACCCCTACGAGCAGTACTTC
j_gene: TRBJ1-1; d_gene: -; v_gene: TRBV6-1; abundance: -; CDR3aa: CASSVQGIVAEAFF; CDR3nt: TGTGCCAGCAGTGTGCAGGGTATTGTGGCTGAAGCTTTCTTT
j_gene: TRBJ1-2; d_gene: -; v_gene: TRBV7-6; abundance: -; CDR3aa: CASSPGGGGYGYTF; CDR3nt: TGTGCCAGCAGCCCCGGGGGGGGTGGCTATGGCTACACCTTC
j_gene: TRBJ1-1; d_gene: -; v_gene: TRBV4-3; abundance: -; CDR3aa: CASSQGRTGTEAFF; CDR3nt: TGCGCCAGCAGCCAAGGGCGCACGGGCACTGAAGCTTTCTTT
j_gene: TRBJ1-2; d_gene: TRBD1; v_gene: TRBV7-6; abundance: -; CDR3aa: CASSPRGQLYGYTF; CDR3nt: TGTGCCAGCAGCCCGAGGGGACAGCTTTATGGCTACACCTTC
j_gene: TRBJ1-5; d_gene: TRBD1; v_gene: TRBV5-6; abundance: -; CDR3aa: CASSVGQGNQPQHF; CDR3nt: TGTGCCAGCAGTGTCGGACAGGGCAATCAGCCCCAGCATTTT
j_gene: TRBJ2-1; d_gene: -; v_gene: TRBV21-1; abundance: -; CDR3aa: CASSNRDKGQGDAYNEQFF; CDR3nt: TGTGCCAGCAGCAACCGGGACAAGGGCCAGGGAGATGCCTACAATGAGCAGTTCTTC
j_gene: TRBJ1-5; d_gene: TRBD1; v_gene: TRBV7-9; abundance: -; CDR3aa: CASSLEGQGLQPQHF; CDR3nt: TGTGCCAGCAGCTTAGAGGGACAGGGACTTCAGCCCCAGCATTTT
j_gene: TRBJ2-7; d_gene: TRBD2; v_gene: TRBV7-8; abundance: -; CDR3aa: CASSPLRSGGRYEQYF; CDR3nt: TGTGCCAGCAGCCCCTTGAGATCGGGGGGAAGATACGAGCAGTACTTC
j_gene: TRBJ2-2; d_gene: -; v_gene: TRBV6-4; abundance: -; CDR3aa: CASSDGWGRWDTGELFF; CDR3nt: TGTGCCAGCAGTGACGGGTGGGGGCGCTGGGACACCGGGGAGCTGTTTTTT
j_gene: TRBJ2-5; d_gene: TRBD2; v_gene: TRBV27; abundance: -; CDR3aa: CASTSAGTSGVETQYF; CDR3nt: TGTGCCAGCACCAGCGCCGGGACTAGCGGGGTGGAGACCCAGTACTTC
j_gene: TRBJ2-5; d_gene: -; v_gene: TRBV6-5; abundance: -; CDR3aa: CASSPGVRETQYF; CDR3nt: TGTGCCAGCAGTCCGGGGGTGAGGGAGACCCAGTACTTC
j_gene: TRBJ2-1; d_gene: -; v_gene: TRBV2; abundance: -; CDR3aa: CASRSYGSSYNEQFF; CDR3nt: TGTGCCAGCAGGAGTTACGGTAGCTCCTACAATGAGCAGTTCTTC
j_gene: TRBJ1-1; d_gene: -; v_gene: TRBV4-2; abundance: once; CDR3aa: CASSQDTVAEAFF; CDR3nt: TGTGCCAGCAGCCAAGATACCGTAGCTGAAGCTTTCTTT
j_gene: TRBJ1-2; d_gene: TRBD1; v_gene: TRBV7-9; abundance: -; CDR3aa: CASSSGTGNYGYTF; CDR3nt: TGTGCCAGCAGCTCCGGGACAGGAAACTATGGCTACACCTTC
j_gene: TRBJ1-6; d_gene: -; v_gene: TRBV6-1; abundance: few; CDR3aa: CASSEVAAYYNSPLHF; CDR3nt: TGTGCCAGCAGTGAAGTGGCAGCGTACTATAATTCACCCCTCCACTTT
j_gene: TRBJ1-2; d_gene: -; v_gene: TRBV6-5; abundance: -; CDR3aa: CASSSVGYTF; CDR3nt: TGTGCCAGCAGTTCGGTTGGCTACACCTTC
j_gene: TRBJ2-7; d_gene: -; v_gene: TRBV4-3; abundance: -; CDR3aa: CASSQDLGTTLYEQYF; CDR3nt: TGCGCCAGCAGCCAAGATCTCGGGACAACCCTCTACGAGCAGTACTTC
j_gene: TRBJ2-7; d_gene: TRBD1; v_gene: TRBV20-1; abundance: -; CDR3aa: CSAEQGMGQYF; CDR3nt: TGCAGTGCTGAACAGGGGATGGGGCAGTACTTC
j_gene: TRBJ1-2; d_gene: TRBD1; v_gene: TRBV6-5; abundance: -; CDR3aa: CASTLTGYDSFGYTF; CDR3nt: TGTGCCAGCACCCTGACAGGGTATGATTCCTTTGGCTACACCTTC
j_gene: TRBJ2-2; d_gene: TRBD2; v_gene: TRBV18; abundance: -; CDR3aa: CASSLRGGRNTGELFF; CDR3nt: TGTGCCAGCTCACTCCGCGGGGGGAGAAACACCGGGGAGCTGTTTTTT
j_gene: TRBJ2-3; d_gene: TRBD2; v_gene: TRBV9; abundance: -; CDR3aa: CASSVAAGGRGDTQYF; CDR3nt: TGTGCCAGCAGCGTGGCAGCGGGGGGGCGTGGAGATACGCAGTATTTT
j_gene: TRBJ1-2; d_gene: TRBD1; v_gene: TRBV28; abundance: once; CDR3aa: CATQRDSRNYGYTF; CDR3nt: TGTGCCACCCAGAGGGACAGCCGGAACTATGGCTACACCTTC
j_gene: TRBJ2-7; d_gene: -; v_gene: TRBV6-1; abundance: -; CDR3aa: CASSEVGGEQYF; CDR3nt: TGTGCCAGCAGTGAAGTAGGAGGCGAGCAGTACTTC
j_gene: TRBJ2-7; d_gene: TRBD1; v_gene: TRBV6-5; abundance: -; CDR3aa: CASTSPGTGGYEQYF; CDR3nt: TGTGCCAGCACCTCCCCCGGGACAGGGGGATACGAGCAGTACTTC
j_gene: TRBJ1-2; d_gene: TRBD1; v_gene: TRBV7-2; abundance: -; CDR3aa: CASSWAPGQGVDGYTF; CDR3nt: TGTGCCAGCAGCTGGGCACCGGGACAGGGGGTTGATGGCTACACCTTC
j_gene: TRBJ2-3; d_gene: -; v_gene: TRBV7-8; abundance: -; CDR3aa: CASTQQWGGTDTQYF; CDR3nt: TGTGCCAGCACCCAGCAATGGGGCGGCACAGATACGCAGTATTTT